The 25 T cell receptor beta chains given below trace back to one sample, sequenced in a study of blood T cell repertoires in COVID-19. Sequencing was performed with immunoSEQ multiplex PCR; in TCRdb, only in-frame clones are kept and a portion is missing. The sample carries tens of thousands of clones, about 78% recorded once. Sequencing was done on a sample of peripheral blood. The receptors were gathered from a human donor in a cohort sampled during active COVID-19.

This chain joins TRBV18 and TRBJ2-1; D possibly corresponds to TRBD2 (6 bases). CDR1 is KGHSH and CDR2 is LQKENI in the germline V gene. CDR3 size: 14 residues. V was shortened by 5 bases and J by 3 bases, with 11 bases between the two germline ends. CDR3 residues: CASSYSGDYNEQFF. As DNA, the CDR3 is TGTGCCAGCTCATATAGCGGAGACTACAATGAGCAGTTCTTC.

This clone was observed once. The chain is built from TRBV6-5 and TRBJ1-5; no firm D call. With 8 bases removed from V and 7 bases from J, the gap between germline ends came to 15 bases. This CDR3 has 13 amino acids. Germline V gives CDR1 MNHEY, CDR2 SVGAGI. CDR3 sequence (DNA): TGTGCCAGCGGGGTAGGAGGAGGGCAGCCCCAGCATTTT. Its protein product is CASGVGGGQPQHF.

This chain connects TRBV11-3 to TRBJ2-6; 8 bases match TRBD2. The length of the CDR3 is 18 residues. Losses at the gene ends were 0 bases for V and 1 base for J; bases not matched to a gene: 5. The germline gives CDR1 SGHNT, CDR2 YENEEA. As DNA, the CDR3 is TGTGCCAGCAGCTTAGATGGGACTAGGAGGTCTGGGGCCAACGTCCTGACTTTC. Residues: CASSLDGTRRSGANVLTF.

V and J are TRBV4-2 and TRBJ2-5; TRBD1 agrees at 7 bases. The CDR3 contains 17 residues. The germline V gene has CDR1 LGHNA and CDR2 YNFKEQ. The V segment lost 5 bases and the J segment 1 base; nucleotides outside the gene matches: 13. CDR3 sequence: CASSNKTRTGSQETQYF. CDR3 in DNA: TGTGCCAGCAGCAATAAAACAAGGACAGGCTCCCAAGAGACCCAGTACTTC.

V gene TRBV5-4 combines with J gene TRBJ2-1; the match to TRBD1 covers 7 bases. Per germline, CDR1 SGHNT and CDR2 YYREEE (reference sequence). The length of the CDR3 is 15 residues. Trimming took 4 bases from V and 3 from J; bases not matched to a gene: 7. The CDR3 here is CASSRTGEIYNEQFF. For the CDR3, the DNA is TGTGCCAGCAGCCGGACAGGAGAGATCTACAATGAGCAGTTCTTC.

This clone was counted ten times or more. CDR3 nucleotide sequence: TGTGCCAGCAGCGAAGGGACAGGGGGCAGAGAACTGTTTTTT. It codes for CASSEGTGGRELFF. The chain couples TRBV11-2 to TRBJ1-4; 12 bases align to TRBD1. Germline V CDR1 and CDR2: SGHAT, FQNNGV. Losses at the gene ends were 5 bases for V and 12 bases for J; bases not matched to a gene: 7. The CDR3 loop spans 14 amino acids.

The chain uses TRBV27 and TRBJ2-5; D is perhaps TRBD1 (5 bases). Germline CDR1 and CDR2: MNHEY and SMNVEV (reference sequence). V dropped 2 bases and J dropped 5 bases, with 24 bases sitting between them. The CDR3 contains 18 residues. CDR3 sequence: CASSLRVRERLYEETQYF. In DNA, the CDR3 is TGTGCCAGCAGTTTAAGGGTCAGGGAAAGGTTGTATGAGGAGACCCAGTACTTC.

The genes are TRBV7-9 and TRBJ1-2, with 10 bases identical to TRBD1. The CDR3 runs to 14 residues. The J segment lost 6 bases and the V segment lost 3 bases, leaving 4 bases of the junction unmatched. Germline V gene sequence: CDR1 SEHNR, CDR2 FQNEAQ (reference sequence). The CDR3 region has the DNA TGTGCCAGCAGCTTCACCGGACAGGGGGATGGCTACACCTTC. Encoded protein: CASSFTGQGDGYTF. Drawing the rest from reference TRBV7-9 and TRBJ1-2, the complete variable domain is DTGVSQNPRHKITKRGQNVTFRCDPISEHNRLYWYRQTLGQGPEFLTYFQNEAQLEKSRLLSDRFSAERPKGSFSTLEIQRTEQGDSAMYLCASSFTGQGDGYTFGSGTRLTVV.

J is TRBJ2-5 and V is TRBV11-2, with D perhaps TRBD1 (6 bases). Germline CDR1 is SGHAT and CDR2 is FQNNGV. V was cut by 3 bases and J by 3 bases, with 8 bases left in between. The CDR3 covers 13 residues. The CDR3, as DNA: TGTGCCAGCAGCTTTTACAGGGAAGAGACCCAGTACTTC. Translated: CASSFYREETQYF.

The chain joins TRBV7-9 to TRBJ1-2; 10 nucleotides line up with TRBD1. Trimming removed 5 bases from V and 3 bases from J; junction bases left unmatched: 12. Germline V gives CDR1 SEHNR, CDR2 FQNEAQ (reference sequence). The CDR3 has 17 residues. The CDR3 loop reads CASSLPSGTGEDYGYTF. Written as DNA, the CDR3 is TGTGCCAGCAGCCTTCCCAGTGGGACAGGGGAGGACTATGGCTACACCTTC.

J is TRBJ2-3 and V is TRBV13, with D unresolved. Trimming took 7 bases from V and 1 from J, leaving 9 bases between them. CDR1 and CDR2 from the germline V gene are PRHDT and FYEKMQ (reference sequence). The CDR3 totals 13 residues. CDR3 nucleotide sequence: TGTGCCAGCACATCCGGTGGCACAGATACGCAGTATTTT. The encoded protein is CASTSGGTDTQYF.

The chain combines TRBV2 with TRBJ2-5, with D tentatively TRBD2 (6 bases). V dropped 9 bases and J dropped 0 bases, with 8 bases sitting between them. Germline V gene data show CDR1 as SNHLY and CDR2 as FYNNEI. This CDR3 has 12 residues. CDR3 loop: CASRLDQETQYF. CDR3 DNA: TGTGCCAGTCGACTAGACCAAGAGACCCAGTACTTC.

CDR3 DNA: TGTGCCACCCGGGACAGGGGCCAGGAGACCCAGTACTTC. This codes for CATRDRGQETQYF. The V call is TRBV15, the J call TRBJ2-5; 10 bases are shared with TRBD1. The CDR3 is made up of 13 amino acids. Germline assignment: CDR1 LNHNV and CDR2 YYDKDF (reference sequence). V lost 8 bases and J lost 5; bases outside the gene matches: 5.

The rearrangement links TRBV4-1 to TRBJ1-3; D might be TRBD1 (5 bases). The germline gives CDR1 MGHRA, CDR2 YSYEKL. The germline V and J ends were trimmed by 0 bases and 0 bases, with 12 bases remaining between them. The CDR3 has 17 residues. In DNA form, the CDR3 reads TGCGCCAGCAGCCAAGATCGGGGGGTTTACTCTGGAAACACCATATATTTT. This sequence encodes CASSQDRGVYSGNTIYF.

The chain uses TRBV7-8 and TRBJ1-1, with 8 bases aligning to TRBD1. Germline CDR1 and CDR2: SGHVS and FQNEAQ. This CDR3 comprises 14 residues. The V and J ends lost 5 bases and 1 base, in that order; junction bases with no gene match: 3. CDR3 residues: CASSIGQGNTEAFF. Written as DNA, the CDR3 is TGTGCCAGCAGCATCGGACAGGGGAACACTGAAGCTTTCTTT.

V gene TRBV5-4 combines with J gene TRBJ2-5; D remains ambiguous. This CDR3 region has 15 residues. V was cut by 4 bases and J by 0 bases, with 13 bases left in between. The germline gives CDR1 SGHNT, CDR2 YYREEE (reference sequence). The CDR3 loop reads CASSNVGHHQETQYF. In DNA, the CDR3 is TGTGCCAGCAGCAACGTGGGCCACCACCAAGAGACCCAGTACTTC.

CDR3 loop: CASRRDSPYNEQFF. The CDR3 DNA is TGTGCCAGCAGGAGGGACTCCCCATACAATGAGCAGTTCTTC. V usage is TRBV2 and J usage is TRBJ2-1; weak D call: TRBD2 (6 bases). V was clipped by 6 bases and J by 4 bases, with 13 bases between them. The CDR3 has 14 amino acids. Germline-derived CDR1 and CDR2 are SNHLY and FYNNEI.

The V call is TRBV24-1, the J call TRBJ2-1; D remains ambiguous. Trimming took 6 bases from V and 1 from J, leaving 6 bases between them. There are 13 residues in the CDR3. Germline CDR1 reads KGHDR; CDR2 reads SFDVKD. This CDR3 reads CATSSNSYNEQFF. CDR3 DNA: TGTGCCACCAGTAGCAATTCCTACAATGAGCAGTTCTTC.

This rearrangement joins TRBV6-6 to TRBJ1-1; TRBD1 might be the D (5 bases). Germline loops: CDR1 MNHNY, CDR2 SVGAGI (reference sequence). V gave up 8 bases and J gave up 3 bases, with 16 bases separating them. The CDR3 contains 14 residues. The chain's CDR3 is CASGPPGVDTEAFF. CDR3 DNA sequence: TGTGCCAGCGGGCCCCCGGGGGTTGACACTGAAGCTTTCTTT.

The gene calls are TRBV19 and TRBJ1-5; D perhaps matches TRBD1 (5 bases). V lost 0 bases, J lost 6 bases, and 15 bases lay in between. Germline CDR1 reads LNHDA; CDR2 reads SQIVND (reference sequence). The CDR3 is 16 residues long. CDR3 nucleotides: TGTGCCAGTAGTATAGAGCCGGGGGTCCCTTCTCAGCCCCAGCATTTT. Amino acids: CASSIEPGVPSQPQHF. The full variable domain, with the rest looked up from reference TRBV19 and TRBJ1-5, is DGGITQSPKYLFRKEGQNVTLSCEQNLNHDAMYWYRQDPGQGLRLIYYSQIVNDFQKGDIAEGYSVSREKKESFPLTVTSAQKNPTAFYLCASSIEPGVPSQPQHFGDGTRLSIL.

The chain joins TRBV10-1 to TRBJ1-3; D not resolved. CDR3 length: 13 residues. Per germline, CDR1 WNHNN and CDR2 SYGVQD (reference sequence). V lost 3 bases to trimming and J lost 2 bases, with 5 bases between them. The CDR3 DNA reads as TGCGCCAGCAGTGATGGCACTGGAAACACCATATATTTT. Its protein product is CASSDGTGNTIYF.

The chain uses TRBV25-1 and TRBJ1-3; D is uncertain. This CDR3 comprises 16 residues. V was pared by 3 bases and J by 0 bases, with 12 bases between. Germline V gene sequence: CDR1 MGHDK, CDR2 SYGVNS. The CDR3 loop is CASSEHYTLSGNTIYF. As DNA, the CDR3 is TGTGCCAGCAGTGAGCACTATACTCTCTCTGGAAACACCATATATTTT.

J is TRBJ1-2 and V is TRBV27; possible D gene TRBD1, 5 bases. The germline V and J ends were trimmed by 11 bases and 6 bases, with 25 bases remaining between them. The CDR3 totals 15 residues. The germline V gene has CDR1 MNHEY and CDR2 SMNVEV (reference sequence). The CDR3 sequence is CASGERDPGGHGYTF. CDR3 sequence (DNA): TGTGCCTCAGGAGAACGGGATCCGGGGGGTCATGGCTACACCTTC.

This clone came up once. V and J are TRBV18 and TRBJ1-2; tentative D call: TRBD1 (6 bases). Looked up from germline, CDR1 is KGHSH and CDR2 is LQKENI. Trimming removed 2 bases at V and 6 bases at J, with 10 bases between. There are 13 residues in the CDR3. CDR3 protein: CASSPRGNDGYTF. As DNA, the CDR3 is TGTGCCAGCTCACCAAGGGGGAACGATGGCTACACCTTC. The complete variable domain, with remaining parts taken from reference TRBV18 and TRBJ1-2, reads NAGVMQNPRHLVRRRGQEARLRCSPMKGHSHVYWYRQLPEEGLKFMVYLQKENIIDESGMPKERFSAEFPKEGPSILRIQQVVRGDSAAYFCASSPRGNDGYTFGSGTRLTVV.

The CDR3 nucleotides read TGTGCCAGTCGGACAGGGACAAACATTCAGTACTTC. Amino acid sequence: CASRTGTNIQYF. The chain employs TRBV19 and TRBJ2-4; TRBD1 matches at 8 bases. The ends lost 8 bases at V and 6 bases at J; junction bases unmatched: 3. The germline V gene has CDR1 LNHDA and CDR2 SQIVND (reference sequence). This CDR3 spans 12 amino acids.